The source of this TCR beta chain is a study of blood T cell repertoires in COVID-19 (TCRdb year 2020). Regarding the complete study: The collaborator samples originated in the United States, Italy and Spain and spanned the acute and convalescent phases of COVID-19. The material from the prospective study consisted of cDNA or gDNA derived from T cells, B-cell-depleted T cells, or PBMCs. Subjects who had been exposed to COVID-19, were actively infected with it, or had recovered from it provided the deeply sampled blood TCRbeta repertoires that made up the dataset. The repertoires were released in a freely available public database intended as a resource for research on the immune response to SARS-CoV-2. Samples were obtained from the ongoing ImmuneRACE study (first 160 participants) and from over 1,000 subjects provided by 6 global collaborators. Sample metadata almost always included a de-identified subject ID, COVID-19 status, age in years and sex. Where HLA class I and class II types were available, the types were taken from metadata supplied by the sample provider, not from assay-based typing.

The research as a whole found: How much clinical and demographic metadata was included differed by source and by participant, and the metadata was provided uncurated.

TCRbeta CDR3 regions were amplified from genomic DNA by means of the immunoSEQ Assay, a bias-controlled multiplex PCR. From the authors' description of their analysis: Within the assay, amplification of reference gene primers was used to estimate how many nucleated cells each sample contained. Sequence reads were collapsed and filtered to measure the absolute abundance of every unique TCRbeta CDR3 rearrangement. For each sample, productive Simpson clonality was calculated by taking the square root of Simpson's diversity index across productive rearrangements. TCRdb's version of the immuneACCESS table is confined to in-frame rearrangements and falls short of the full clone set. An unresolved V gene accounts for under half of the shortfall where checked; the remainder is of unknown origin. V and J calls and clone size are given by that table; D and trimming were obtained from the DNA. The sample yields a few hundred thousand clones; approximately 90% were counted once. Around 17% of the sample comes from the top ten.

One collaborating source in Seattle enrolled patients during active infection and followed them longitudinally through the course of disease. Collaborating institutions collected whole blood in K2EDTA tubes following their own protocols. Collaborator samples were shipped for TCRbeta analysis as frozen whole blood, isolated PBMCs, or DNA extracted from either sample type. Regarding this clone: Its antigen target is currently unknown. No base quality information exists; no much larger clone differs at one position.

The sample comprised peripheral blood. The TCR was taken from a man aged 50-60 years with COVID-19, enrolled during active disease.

The CDR3 protein: CASSLIGTSREAGELFF. DNA sequence: TGTGCCAGCAGCCTCATCGGAACTAGTCGGGAGGCCGGGGAGCTGTTTTTT. The chain is encoded by TRBV9 joined to TRBJ2-2; 7 middle bases align to TRBD2. The germline V gene specifies SGDLS as CDR1 and YYNGEE as CDR2. V is trimmed back by 4 bases and J by 6 bases, and the junction contains 15 bases that no gene match accounts for. Including cysteine and phenylalanine, the CDR3 has 17 amino acids. Kept here is only the CDR3 DNA, which spans 51 bases and is read in frame from base 1.